This TCR beta chain was sequenced during a study of cytomegalovirus exposure and HLA in healthy donors. Study outcomes and limitations: Productive status was seen about 87% or about 30% of the time for most TCR beta V segments in an earlier analysis. The classifier reportedly diagnosed cytomegalovirus status with high sensitivity and specificity.

V dropped 5 bases and J dropped 5; count of bases not matched to a gene: 8. Germline CDR1 reads LNHDA; CDR2 reads SQIVND (reference sequence). This CDR3 contains 15 residues. Primers for the PCR totalled 60 Vbeta and 13 Jbeta. The repertoire was sequenced with immunoSEQ multiplex PCR; TCRdb's copy has only in-frame clones and lacks some. The sample has 120,000 or so clones; 74% are singletons. In the case of this clone: Its matching antigen is unknown.

The rearrangement uses TRBV19 and TRBJ1-1; TRBD1 agrees at 10 bases. Specimen: PBMCs. The TCR was taken from a man in his forties in good health and CMV-seropositive. CDR3: CASSARQGAWTEAFF. The CDR3 bases are TGTGCCAGTAGTGCCAGACAGGGGGCTTGGACTGAAGCTTTCTTT.